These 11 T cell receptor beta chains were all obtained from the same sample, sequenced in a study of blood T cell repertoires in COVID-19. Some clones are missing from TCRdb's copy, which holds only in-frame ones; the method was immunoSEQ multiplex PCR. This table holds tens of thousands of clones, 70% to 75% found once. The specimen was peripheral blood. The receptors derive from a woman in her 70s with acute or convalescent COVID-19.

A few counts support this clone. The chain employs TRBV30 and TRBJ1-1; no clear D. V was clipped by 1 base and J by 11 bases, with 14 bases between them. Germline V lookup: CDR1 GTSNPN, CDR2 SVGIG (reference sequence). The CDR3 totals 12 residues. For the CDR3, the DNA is TGTGCCTGGAGTGGAGCGGACCTGAGGGCTTTCTTT. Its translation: CAWSGADLRAFF.

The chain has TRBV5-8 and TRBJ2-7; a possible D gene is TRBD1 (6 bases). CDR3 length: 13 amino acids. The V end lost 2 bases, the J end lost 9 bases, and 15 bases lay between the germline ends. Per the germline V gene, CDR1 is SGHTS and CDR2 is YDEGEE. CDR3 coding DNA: TGTGCCAGCAGCTTCAACAGGGATTCGGTGCAGTACGTC. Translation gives CASSFNRDSVQYV.

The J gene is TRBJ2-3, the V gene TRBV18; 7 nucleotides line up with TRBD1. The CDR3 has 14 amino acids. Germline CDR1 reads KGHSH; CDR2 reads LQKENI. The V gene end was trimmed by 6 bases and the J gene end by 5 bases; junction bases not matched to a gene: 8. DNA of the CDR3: TGTGCCAGCTCGATCAGACAGGGAGAAGATACGCAGTATTTT. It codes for CASSIRQGEDTQYF.

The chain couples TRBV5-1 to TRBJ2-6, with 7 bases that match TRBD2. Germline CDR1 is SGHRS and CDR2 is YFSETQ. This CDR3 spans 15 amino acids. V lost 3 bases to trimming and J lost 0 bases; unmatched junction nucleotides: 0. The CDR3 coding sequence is TGCGCCAGCAGCTCGGGGGGCTCTGGGGCCAACGTCCTGACTTTC. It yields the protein CASSSGGSGANVLTF.

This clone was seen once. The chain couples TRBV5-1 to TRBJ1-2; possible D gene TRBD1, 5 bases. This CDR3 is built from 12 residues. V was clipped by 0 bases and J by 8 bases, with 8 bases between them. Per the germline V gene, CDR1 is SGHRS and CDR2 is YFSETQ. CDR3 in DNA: TGCGCCAGCAGCTTGGAAGGGGAAGGCTACACCTTC. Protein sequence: CASSLEGEGYTF.

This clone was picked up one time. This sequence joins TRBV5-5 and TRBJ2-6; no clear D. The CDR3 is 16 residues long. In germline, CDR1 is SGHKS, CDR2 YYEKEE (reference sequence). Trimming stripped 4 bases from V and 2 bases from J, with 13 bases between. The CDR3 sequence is CASSLHLGAGANVLTF. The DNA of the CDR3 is TGTGCCAGCAGCCTACATCTAGGAGCTGGGGCCAACGTCCTGACTTTC. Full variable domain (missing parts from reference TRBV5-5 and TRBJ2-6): DAGVTQSPTHLIKTRGQQVTLRCSPISGHKSVSWYQQVLGQGPQFIFQYYEKEERGRGNFPDRFSARQFPNYSSELNVNALLLGDSALYLCASSLHLGAGANVLTFGAGSRLTVL.

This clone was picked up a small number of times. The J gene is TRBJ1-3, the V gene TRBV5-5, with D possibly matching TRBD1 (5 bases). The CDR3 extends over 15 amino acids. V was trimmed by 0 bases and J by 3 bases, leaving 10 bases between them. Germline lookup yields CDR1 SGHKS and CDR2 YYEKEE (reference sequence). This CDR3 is CASSLAGFGGNTIYF. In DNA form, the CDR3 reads TGTGCCAGCAGCTTGGCAGGGTTCGGTGGAAACACCATATATTTT.

The CDR3 is CASSRDRVAGYTF. The CDR3 bases are TGTGCCAGCAGTCGGGACAGGGTGGCCGGCTACACCTTC. The chain links TRBV7-9 to TRBJ1-2; the match to TRBD1 covers 9 bases. The CDR3 spans 13 residues. CDR1 and CDR2 (germline): SEHNR, FQNEAQ (reference sequence). V lost 6 bases to trimming and J lost 8 bases; unmatched junction nucleotides: 7.

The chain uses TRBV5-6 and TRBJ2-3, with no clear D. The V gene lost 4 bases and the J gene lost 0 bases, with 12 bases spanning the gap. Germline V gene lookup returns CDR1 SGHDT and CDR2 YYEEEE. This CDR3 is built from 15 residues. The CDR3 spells CASSGIGLSTDTQYF. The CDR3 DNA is TGTGCCAGCAGCGGAATTGGGCTCAGCACAGATACGCAGTATTTT.

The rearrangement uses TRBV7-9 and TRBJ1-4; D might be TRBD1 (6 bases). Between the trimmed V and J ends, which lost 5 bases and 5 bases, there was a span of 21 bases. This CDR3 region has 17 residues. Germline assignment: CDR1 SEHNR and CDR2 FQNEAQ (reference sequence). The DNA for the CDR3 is TGTGCCAGCAGCCGTTCGCGGGGGGGCATATTGAATGAAAAACTGTTTTTT. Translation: CASSRSRGGILNEKLFF.

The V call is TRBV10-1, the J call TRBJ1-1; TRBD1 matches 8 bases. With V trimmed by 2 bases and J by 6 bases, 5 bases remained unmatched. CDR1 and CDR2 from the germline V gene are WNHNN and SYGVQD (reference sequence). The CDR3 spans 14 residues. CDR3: CASSETRQGSEAFF. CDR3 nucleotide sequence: TGCGCCAGCAGTGAGACTCGACAGGGGTCTGAAGCTTTCTTT.